This T cell receptor (beta chain) was observed in a study of regulatory T cells in long-lasting Graves disease (dated by TCRdb to about 2021). In the study overall: Persistent Graves' disease was defined as persistently positive TSH receptor autoantibodies together with antithyroid drug treatment for over 5 years. On average, persistent Graves' disease patients in the clinical cohort had been on antithyroid drugs for around ten years. A total of approximately 35 samples underwent TCR sequencing: some 13 from persistent and around 20 from newly diagnosed Graves' disease patients. Persistent Graves' disease patients were compared with newly diagnosed Graves' disease patients by peripheral blood TCR sequencing and RNA sequencing. The study was registered as a clinical trial and conducted in China. Study-level results and caveats: Persistent Graves' disease patients showed lower TCR Shannon entropy and fewer highly expanded clones than newly diagnosed patients, suggesting clonal expansion. Persistent disease showed preferential use of TRBV28, TRBJ1-2 and TRBJ2-5, whereas newly diagnosed disease favored TRBV20-1 and TRBJ2-1. Because the primary lesion, thyroid tissue, could not be accessed, the study looked at peripheral blood alone. Sequencing and analysis were restricted to the TCR beta chain. More public clonotypes were shared among persistent patients (around 3,000) than among newly diagnosed patients (over 900). As a limitation, the authors acknowledged that the small sample size may reduce accuracy.

This clonotype showed up just a few times. Its antigen has not been determined. Per-base quality was not reported, and no clone a single base away is much larger than it. Spanning cysteine to phenylalanine, the CDR3 consists of 15 amino acids. Only the CDR3 DNA is retained, 45 bases long and in frame from the first base. Via the germline V gene, CDR1 is MNHEY and CDR2 SVGEGT. V is trimmed back by 6 bases and J by 5 bases, and the junction contains 10 bases that no gene match accounts for. The meaning of the sample's time point label: persistent/refractory GD, antithyroid drugs over 5 years with positive TRAb. For both TCR sequencing and RNA sequencing, RNA was extracted from PBMCs using TRIzol. The diagnosis of Graves' disease was made according to American Thyroid Association guidelines. Patients for the study were recruited at an endocrinology department in Xi'an, China. From each patient, approximately 10 milliliters of peripheral blood was collected into an EDTA anticoagulant tube. Ficoll Paque Plus density gradient separation was used to isolate PBMCs, and no further T cell sorting was performed. An Agilent 2100 Bioanalyzer and agarose gel were used to check RNA quality, while a NanoDrop 2000 measured RNA concentration.

The library came from multiplex PCR. Sequencing relied on an Illumina HiSeq 4000. To build TCR beta libraries, CDR3 regions were amplified by Arm-PCR using iRepertoire HTBI primers. Before sequencing, the PCR products went through gel purification. The study's processing was this. Across samples, around 62 TRBV and 15 or so TRBJ segments were identified and used for gene usage analysis of CDR3 amino acid clonotypes. COPE and FqMerger were used to merge filtered high-quality paired reads into contigs. BLAST was used to align contigs to the IMGT TRBV, TRBD and TRBJ reference genes, and CDR3 was defined following IMGT. Any clonotype with a frequency above 0.1% was counted as a highly expanded clone. Repertoire diversity was measured by Shannon entropy, and V-J evenness by the Gini coefficient. A clonotype found in more than one individual was treated as public. TCRdb took the public reads, trimmed them with fastp at Q25, ran MiXCR for clone calling and kept in-frame beta chains. Rows with a matching CDR3 protein are joined into one entry that keeps the most common DNA and genes. The V and J calls shown here were made by TCRdb, not taken from the authors' results. In this sample the table shows hundreds of thousands of distinct CDR3 sequences, around 21% of which occur a single time. 7.8% of the sample rests with the top ten.

This specimen was peripheral blood mononuclear cells (PBMCs), taken when the disease was refractory, from a patient treated with antithyroid drugs. The chain uses TRBV6-2 or TRBV6-3 and TRBJ1-5, with TRBD1 identical over 7 junction bases. This TCR came from a female donor with Graves disease. The DNA reads as follows: TGTGCCAGCAGGTTAGCGGGGGACAGCCATCAGCCCCAGCATTTT. Its protein is CASRLAGDSHQPQHF.